This TCR beta chain was identified during a study of cytomegalovirus exposure and HLA in healthy donors. Study in general: Earlier findings included nearly 120 million unique TCR beta sequences obtained from about 180 million T cells.

The PCR used 60 Vbeta and 13 Jbeta primers. Sequenced by immunoSEQ multiplex PCR; TCRdb stores in-frame clones only, minus some. The data show around 88,000 clones, nearly 80% seen once. This CDR3 comprises 15 residues. V gave up 3 bases and J gave up 2 bases, with 10 bases separating them. Germline CDR1 and CDR2: MNHNS and SASEGT. This clone was recorded a few times. As yet, its antigen is unknown. Study-level results: There were about 160 TCR beta chains listed as cytomegalovirus-associated.

The chain couples TRBV6-1 to TRBJ2-2, with D possibly being TRBD2 (6 bases). The sequencing input was PBMCs. The TCR sequence derives from a woman in her thirties or forties in good health and CMV-seropositive. CDR3 protein: CASSEPGENTGELFF. CDR3 in DNA: TGTGCCAGCAGTGAGCCGGGAGAAAACACCGGGGAGCTGTTTTTT.